This passage covers 14 T cell receptor beta chains from one sample sequenced in a study of shared clonotypes between healthy human individuals. The naive CD8 fraction comprised CD45RO-negative cells positively selected for CCR7 and excluded terminally differentiated effector memory CD45RA+ cells. Repertoires were generated with immunoSEQ multiplex PCR, while TCRdb's copy carries only in-frame clones and drops some. The sample has about 2.1 million clones; just under 95% are singletons. Sequencing used naive CD8+ T cells from PBMCs. The receptors derive from a man younger than 30 in good health. Some clones in this sample may be carry-over from other donors' samples.

The table lists this clone with a count of one. This chain links TRBV7-9 with TRBJ2-2; 11 bases line up with TRBD1. Germline V gene lookup returns CDR1 SEHNR and CDR2 FQNEAQ (reference sequence). This CDR3 comprises 15 residues. Trimming removed 5 bases from V and 7 bases from J; junction bases left unmatched: 6. CDR3 region: CASSAGQGAFGELFF. CDR3 nucleotides: TGTGCCAGCAGCGCAGGACAGGGGGCATTCGGGGAGCTGTTTTTT.

The rearrangement uses TRBV6-4 and TRBJ2-3; 7 bases are a match to TRBD2. CDR3 length equals 14 residues. Germline V CDR1 and CDR2: MRHNA, SNTAGT. V shed 5 bases and J 4 bases; nucleotides not matched to a gene: 6. The CDR3 bases are TGTGCCAGCAGTAAAGGACTAGTCGCAGATACGCAGTATTTT. It translates to CASSKGLVADTQYF.

This chain links TRBV15 with TRBJ2-7; D possibly uses TRBD1 or TRBD2 (5 bases each). The CDR3 extends over 13 amino acids. Trimming took 6 bases from V and 0 from J, leaving 9 bases between them. Germline V gene lookup returns CDR1 LNHNV and CDR2 YYDKDF (reference sequence). CDR3 sequence reads: CATRDGGSYEQYF. The CDR3 DNA reads TGTGCCACCAGGGATGGGGGCTCCTACGAGCAGTACTTC.

In the case of this clone: This sample includes further DNA sequences coding for the same CDR3. The chain carries TRBV7-9 and TRBJ2-1, with TRBD2 matching over 7 bases. There are 13 residues in the CDR3. The J segment lost 6 bases and the V segment lost 5 bases, leaving 4 bases of the junction unmatched. Germline V gives CDR1 SEHNR, CDR2 FQNEAQ (reference sequence). CDR3 DNA sequence: TGTGCCAGCAGCCCGGGACTATCCAATGAGCAGTTCTTC. This translates into CASSPGLSNEQFF.

The chain has TRBV7-9 and TRBJ2-3, with D possibly called TRBD1 or TRBD2 (5 bases each). From germline, CDR1 is SEHNR and CDR2 FQNEAQ (reference sequence). Trimming took off 3 bases at V and 1 base at J, with 14 bases between the two ends. This CDR3 region has 16 residues. The CDR3 nucleotides are TGTGCCAGCAGCTTGGGGGTAGGGGTCGGCACAGATACGCAGTATTTT. Translated, it gives CASSLGVGVGTDTQYF. Looking up the rest from reference TRBV7-9 and TRBJ2-3 gives the full variable domain: DTGVSQNPRHKITKRGQNVTFRCDPISEHNRLYWYRQTLGQGPEFLTYFQNEAQLEKSRLLSDRFSAERPKGSFSTLEIQRTEQGDSAMYLCASSLGVGVGTDTQYFGPGTRLTVL.

The chain recombines TRBV28 with TRBJ1-3, with no clear D. The CDR3 length is 16 residues. The germline V and J ends were trimmed by 6 bases and 0 bases, with 15 bases remaining between them. Germline V lookup: CDR1 MDHEN, CDR2 SYDVKM. Here the CDR3 DNA reads TGTGCCAGCAGCATTACGGCTGAAATCTCTGGAAACACCATATATTTT. Residues: CASSITAEISGNTIYF.

In regard to this clone: The sample carries other DNA sequences with the same CDR3. The chain carries TRBV27 and TRBJ2-2; possibly TRBD1 or TRBD2 for D (5 bases each). CDR3 length equals 14 residues. The germline gives CDR1 MNHEY, CDR2 SMNVEV (reference sequence). V lost 6 bases to trimming and J lost 4 bases, with 12 bases between them. The CDR3: CASRQGPGTGELFF. As DNA, the CDR3 is TGTGCCAGCAGGCAGGGACCGGGCACCGGGGAGCTGTTTTTT.

The V call is TRBV30, the J call TRBJ2-4, with a possible D match to TRBD2 (5 bases). The V gene lost 2 bases and the J gene lost 4 bases, with 12 bases spanning the gap. CDR3 length equals 14 residues. Germline CDR1 GTSNPN, CDR2 SVGIG (reference sequence). As DNA, the CDR3 is TGTGCCTGGAGTTCCAATCTAGCAAAAAACATTCAGTACTTC. The encoded protein is CAWSSNLAKNIQYF. Full variable domain (outside the CDR3, taken from reference TRBV30 and TRBJ2-4): SQTIHQWPATLVQPVGSPLSLECTVEGTSNPNLYWYRQAAGRGLQLLFYSVGIGQISSEVPQNLSASRPQDRQFILSSKKLLLSDSGFYLCAWSSNLAKNIQYFGAGTRLSVL.

This chain links TRBV13 with TRBJ2-7; TRBD1 agrees at 9 bases. Losses at the gene ends were 4 bases for V and 3 bases for J; bases not matched to a gene: 7. The CDR3 is 15 residues long. Germline-derived CDR1 and CDR2 are PRHDT and FYEKMQ (reference sequence). CDR3 nucleotides: TGTGCCAGCAGCTACCGCTGGGACAGGGACTACGAGCAGTACTTC. It yields the protein CASSYRWDRDYEQYF.

About this clone: At one end, the junction sequence differs from germline, possibly due to a read error. The chain joins TRBV11-2 to TRBJ2-7; the D is unclear. Germline-derived CDR1 and CDR2 are SGHAT and FQNNGV. CDR3 length: 13 amino acids. CDR3 nucleotides: TGTGCCAGCGGCTTTCCTTCGCGCGACGAGCAGTACTTC. It yields the protein CASGFPSRDEQYF.

The V gene is TRBV10-1, the J gene TRBJ2-6, with 7 bases matching TRBD1. V shed 4 bases, J shed 3 bases, and the junction held 9 bases outside the gene matches. Germline CDR1 and CDR2: WNHNN and SYGVQD (reference sequence). CDR3 length: 17 residues. CDR3 residues: CASSVGQPPSGANVLTF. The CDR3 coding sequence is TGCGCCAGCAGTGTGGGACAGCCTCCAAGTGGGGCCAACGTCCTGACTTTC.

Concerning this clone: The same CDR3 is also encoded by other DNA sequences in this sample. The gene calls are TRBV5-6 and TRBJ2-7; possibly TRBD1 or TRBD2 for D (5 bases each). Per the germline V gene, CDR1 is SGHDT and CDR2 is YYEEEE. V gave up 3 bases and J gave up 1 base, with 11 bases separating them. The CDR3 runs 14 residues. The CDR3 loop reads CASSSGTASYEQYF. The CDR3 DNA follows: TGTGCCAGCAGCTCCGGGACGGCTTCCTACGAGCAGTACTTC.

The genes are TRBV27 and TRBJ2-3; 9 nucleotides align to TRBD1. CDR1 is MNHEY, CDR2 SMNVEV, per germline (reference sequence). V shed 2 bases, J shed 1 base, and the junction held 10 bases outside the gene matches. This CDR3 region has 18 residues. CDR3 nucleotides: TGTGCCAGCAGTTTAAGTAGCCCGACAGGGGGTGGCACAGATACGCAGTATTTT. Translation gives CASSLSSPTGGGTDTQYF.

CDR3 residues: CASSQQGSRDGYTF. The CDR3, as DNA: TGTGCCAGCAGTCAACAGGGGTCGCGGGATGGCTACACCTTC. V is TRBV5-4 and J is TRBJ1-2; TRBD1 matches 7 bases. The CDR3 sequence is 14 residues long. After removal of 5 bases from V and 6 bases from J, the junction contained 10 bases not matched to a gene. Per the germline V gene, CDR1 is SGHNT and CDR2 is YYREEE (reference sequence).